Listed here are 19 T cell receptor beta chains from one sample, sequenced in a study of EBV T-cell therapy then PD-1 blockade in nasopharyngeal carcinoma. Here immunoSEQ multiplex PCR was the method, and the copy in TCRdb shows in-frame clones only, minus some. The sample carries fewer than 25,000 clones, nearly 85% recorded once. These receptors' targets are unknown. The treatment denotes: AdE1-LMPpoly-expanded autologous EBV-specific T-cell therapy followed by anti-PD-1 nivolumab. This material consisted of CD8+ T cells from blood, taken at roughly day 67 from a patient whose treatment included autologous EBV-specific T cells and nivolumab. The receptor set was obtained from a man between 40 and 49 years old with nasopharyngeal carcinoma.

The chain links TRBV30 to TRBJ1-2; D uncertain. V shed 4 bases and J shed 2 bases, with 14 bases lying between them. CDR3 length: 14 amino acids. CDR1 GTSNPN and CDR2 SVGIG come from the germline V gene (reference sequence). This CDR3 reads CAWNLGRRNYGYTF. The DNA of the CDR3 is TGTGCCTGGAACTTAGGTCGACGGAACTATGGCTACACCTTC.

This chain connects TRBV5-1 to TRBJ2-2; D is ambiguous. Germline-derived CDR1 and CDR2 are SGHRS and YFSETQ. Trimming took 6 bases from V and 4 from J, leaving 16 bases between them. The length of the CDR3 is 15 residues. Here the CDR3 reads CASTRPSRGTGELFF. Here the CDR3 DNA reads TGCGCCAGCACTAGGCCCAGCCGAGGCACCGGGGAGCTGTTTTTT.

This clone is a singleton in its sample. The rearrangement links TRBV27 to TRBJ1-2, with TRBD1 matching 9 bases. J gave up 4 bases and V 10 bases, and 10 bases lay outside the gene matches. This CDR3 has 14 residues. Germline CDR1 is MNHEY and CDR2 is SMNVEV (reference sequence). CDR3 amino acids: CATKPGQGPYGYTF. The CDR3 DNA reads TGTGCCACAAAACCGGGACAGGGACCCTATGGCTACACCTTC.

The chain has TRBV14 and TRBJ1-1; D call uncertain. Deletions cut 4 bases from V and 1 base from J, with 22 bases between. Germline loops: CDR1 SGHDN, CDR2 FVKESK. The CDR3 sequence is 18 residues long. CDR3 in DNA: TGTGCCAGCAGCCCCTCAATCCCACGGGAGGGTTCGAACACTGAAGCTTTCTTT. As protein: CASSPSIPREGSNTEAFF.

The chain links TRBV2 to TRBJ2-3; TRBD1 agrees at 10 bases. The CDR3 spans 17 residues. The germline CDR1 and CDR2 sequences are SNHLY and FYNNEI. J gave up 3 bases and V 6 bases, and 12 bases lay outside the gene matches. The CDR3 DNA reads TGTGCCAGCAGAGACGACCGGGACAGGGGTTGGACAGATACGCAGTATTTT. Translating it yields CASRDDRDRGWTDTQYF. Full variable domain (rest looked up from reference TRBV2 and TRBJ2-3): EPEVTQTPSHQVTQMGQEVILRCVPISNHLYFYWYRQILGQKVEFLVSFYNNEISEKSEIFDDQFSVERPDGSNFTLKIRSTKLEDSAMYFCASRDDRDRGWTDTQYFGPGTRLTVL.

This chain uses TRBV9 with TRBJ1-1, with TRBD1 matching 7 bases. V gave up 6 bases and J gave up 4 bases; unmatched junction bases: 12. The germline CDR1 and CDR2 sequences are SGDLS and YYNGEE. This CDR3 has 15 residues. The CDR3 DNA sequence: TGTGCCAGCACCTTAGCGGGAGGGGGCAGCACTGAAGCTTTCTTT. The encoded protein is CASTLAGGGSTEAFF.

The chain links TRBV7-9 to TRBJ1-5; perhaps TRBD1 as D (6 bases). Trimming shortened V by 4 bases and J by 1 base, and 11 bases separated the two germline ends. Germline CDR1 is SEHNR and CDR2 is FQNEAQ (reference sequence). The CDR3 runs to 15 residues. The CDR3 here is CASSSNQGSNQPQHF. The CDR3 DNA sequence: TGTGCCAGCAGCTCTAACCAGGGGAGCAATCAGCCCCAGCATTTT.

The chain has TRBV7-9 and TRBJ1-2; 9 bases map to TRBD1. Trimming took 3 bases from V and 3 from J; bases not matched to a gene: 8. CDR3 length: 16 amino acids. Germline values: CDR1 SEHNR, CDR2 FQNEAQ (reference sequence). The CDR3 bases are TGTGCCAGCAGCTTCCCGGGACAGGGAAGGGACTATGGCTACACCTTC. Translated, it gives CASSFPGQGRDYGYTF. Complete variable domain (other parts from reference TRBV7-9 and TRBJ1-2): DTGVSQNPRHKITKRGQNVTFRCDPISEHNRLYWYRQTLGQGPEFLTYFQNEAQLEKSRLLSDRFSAERPKGSFSTLEIQRTEQGDSAMYLCASSFPGQGRDYGYTFGSGTRLTVV.

The V gene is TRBV4-1, the J gene TRBJ1-2, with a tentative D call TRBD1 (6 bases). The CDR3 length is 17 residues. V gave up 3 bases and J gave up 6 bases, with 23 bases separating them. The germline CDR1 and CDR2 sequences are MGHRA and YSYEKL. Here the CDR3 DNA reads TGCGCCAGCAGCCACCTCGGGAGGGGGGTAGATGAAGATGGCTACACCTTC. The encoded protein is CASSHLGRGVDEDGYTF.

A note on this clone: Compared with germline, one end of the junction differs, possibly owing to a read error. This chain uses TRBV19 with TRBJ2-7, with D possibly TRBD2 on 6 matching bases. The germline gives CDR1 LNHDA, CDR2 SQIVND (reference sequence). CDR3 length: 14 amino acids. In DNA, the CDR3 is TGTGCCACTAGTCAAGCTAGGACTAACGACGAGCAGTACTTC. Translated, it gives CATSQARTNDEQYF.

This rearrangement joins TRBV19 to TRBJ2-5; D may be TRBD1 (6 bases). The CDR3 loop spans 15 amino acids. Germline CDR1 reads LNHDA; CDR2 reads SQIVND (reference sequence). Trimming shortened V by 4 bases and J by 7 bases, and 19 bases separated the two germline ends. The CDR3 coding sequence is TGTGCCAGTAGTACCGGACAGACGCTTTTCGGGACCCAGTACTTC. Translation: CASSTGQTLFGTQYF.

The V gene is TRBV28, the J gene TRBJ2-7; D ambiguous. CDR3 length: 14 residues. Trimming shortened V by 3 bases and J by 3 bases, and 12 bases separated the two germline ends. Germline values: CDR1 MDHEN, CDR2 SYDVKM. The CDR3 coding sequence is TGTGCCAGCAGTTTTTTATCCGAAGACTACGAGCAGTACTTC. Its protein is CASSFLSEDYEQYF.

The V gene is TRBV27, the J gene TRBJ2-3; D is unresolved. CDR1 and CDR2 from the germline V gene are MNHEY and SMNVEV (reference sequence). CDR3 length: 15 residues. The V and J ends lost 2 bases and 2 bases respectively, with 11 bases between them. The CDR3 is CASSLGSANTDTQYF. The CDR3 DNA reads TGTGCCAGCAGTTTAGGGTCGGCTAACACAGATACGCAGTATTTT.

V usage is TRBV7-6 and J usage is TRBJ1-4, with a weak D call TRBD1 (6 bases). The CDR3 loop spans 15 amino acids. V was trimmed by 3 bases and J by 1 base, leaving 9 bases between them. Germline CDR1 SGHVS, CDR2 FNYEAQ. The DNA of the CDR3 is TGTGCCAGCAGCTTCATCAGGGGAACTAATGAAAAACTGTTTTTT. It codes for CASSFIRGTNEKLFF.

The genes are TRBV9 and TRBJ2-7, with D maybe TRBD2 (6 bases). Germline CDR1 and CDR2: SGDLS and YYNGEE. Trimming took off 6 bases at V and 7 bases at J, with 17 bases between the two ends. The CDR3 has 13 amino acids. The CDR3 sequence: CASTTSPGEEQYF. In DNA form, the CDR3 reads TGTGCCAGCACCACGTCCCCGGGGGAGGAGCAGTACTTC.

This rearrangement joins TRBV5-6 to TRBJ2-3, with TRBD2 identical over 8 bases. Germline V gene sequence: CDR1 SGHDT, CDR2 YYEEEE. The CDR3 contains 15 residues. The trim removed 0 bases at V and 5 bases at J, leaving 5 bases unmatched. CDR3 region: CASSLAGGLVDTQYF. The DNA of the CDR3 is TGTGCCAGCAGCTTGGCGGGGGGGCTGGTAGATACGCAGTATTTT. Looking up the rest from reference TRBV5-6 and TRBJ2-3 gives the full variable domain: DAGVTQSPTHLIKTRGQQVTLRCSPKSGHDTVSWYQQALGQGPQFIFQYYEEEERQRGNFPDRFSGHQFPNYSSELNVNALLLGDSALYLCASSLAGGLVDTQYFGPGTRLTVL.

The chain uses TRBV5-5 and TRBJ2-7, with 9 bases aligning to TRBD1. The ends lost 4 bases at V and 0 bases at J; junction bases unmatched: 5. CDR1 is SGHKS and CDR2 is YYEKEE in the germline V gene (reference sequence). This CDR3 spans 15 amino acids. The CDR3: CASSRTGVTSYEQYF. DNA of the CDR3: TGTGCCAGCAGCAGGACAGGGGTGACCTCCTACGAGCAGTACTTC.

This clone was picked up one time. This chain connects TRBV19 to TRBJ2-1, with D possibly matching TRBD1 (5 bases). This CDR3 has 14 residues. V lost 10 bases, J lost 4 bases, and 17 bases lay in between. Looked up from germline, CDR1 is LNHDA and CDR2 is SQIVND (reference sequence). CDR3 residues: CATSEGEPYNEQFF. The CDR3 bases are TGTGCCACCTCGGAAGGGGAACCTTACAATGAGCAGTTCTTC.

The chain combines TRBV6-5 with TRBJ2-5, with 11 bases fitting TRBD2. The CDR3 totals 15 residues. Germline CDR1 is MNHEY and CDR2 is SVGAGI. The V and J ends lost 5 bases and 0 bases, in that order; junction bases with no gene match: 2. The CDR3 coding sequence is TGTGCCAGCAGTAGACTAGCGGGGAACCAAGAGACCCAGTACTTC. Translation gives CASSRLAGNQETQYF.